The rows below give T cell receptor beta chains drawn from one sample of a study of cytomegalovirus exposure and HLA in healthy donors. The assay was immunoSEQ multiplex PCR, and TCRdb's table has in-frame clones only and misses some. The table has approximately 190,000 clones, more than 75% seen once. Sequencing was performed on PBMCs. The receptor source for this set is a woman aged 45-65 years in good health and CMV-seropositive. Each CDR3 is given with its conserved first and last residue. The order of the fields is V gene, CDR3 protein.

V: TRBV29-1; CDR3: CSVLGSSNEQFF
V: TRBV7-9; CDR3: CASSFGGAGEAQYF
V: TRBV29-1; CDR3: CSVEDPGTEINEQFF
V: TRBV27; CDR3: CASSPNQLYGYTF
V: TRBV29-1; CDR3: CSVMDRGYGYTF
V: TRBV10-2; CDR3: CASSLTDRGSEQYF
V: TRBV12-5; CDR3: CASGLGTGHSRDTEAFF
V: TRBV2; CDR3: CASRDRGGTYEQYF
V: TRBV5-6; CDR3: CASSLRLAGVHNEQFF
V: TRBV28; CDR3: CASIPPGGLAAEAFF
V: TRBV18; CDR3: CASSPLGGGSTDTQYF
V: TRBV27; CDR3: CASSYAAGVGNTIYF
V: TRBV2; CDR3: CASGLQAETQYF
V: TRBV2; CDR3: CASSRGLYNEQFF
V: TRBV2; CDR3: CASTDDKWGDTGELFF
V: TRBV5-1; CDR3: CASRNSGTGHEQYF
V: TRBV4-1; CDR3: CASSQGTGEGYGYTF
V: TRBV7-9; CDR3: CASSSRRESSYEQYF
V: TRBV21-1; CDR3: CASSIGPSYEQYF
V: TRBV10-3; CDR3: CAISDAGAGETQYF
V: TRBV28; CDR3: CASSFNREFHQPQHF
V: TRBV2; CDR3: CATRTGEGTDTQYF
V: TRBV19; CDR3: CASTATGLNSPLHF
V: TRBV11-2; CDR3: CASSTRLVAGASDEQFF
V: TRBV5-1; CDR3: CASSRPGQGTDTQYF
V: TRBV7-9; CDR3: CASSSLYEQYF
V: TRBV5-4; CDR3: CASSHGTDSGNTIYF
V: TRBV7-9; CDR3: CASKRAGETQYF
V: TRBV21-1; CDR3: CASSKVGGGAVSQKTQYF
V: TRBV28; CDR3: CASSLDRFEAFF
V: TRBV28; CDR3: CASSPGETYEQYF
V: TRBV15; CDR3: CATSSNRGQPQHF
V: TRBV28; CDR3: CASRGRWAKVDEQYF
V: TRBV4-3; CDR3: CASSQAPDRGNTGELFF
V: TRBV23-1; CDR3: CASSQAPTSGSCYNEQFF
V: TRBV25-1; CDR3: CASSVPGVDTQYF
V: TRBV4-1; CDR3: CASSQTGANEKLFF
V: TRBV28; CDR3: CASTLQAGYGYTF
V: TRBV7-3; CDR3: CASGSLANVLTF
V: TRBV5-6; CDR3: CASSLRQPGVIYEQYF
V: TRBV5-4; CDR3: CASSLGAGGEYYGYTF
V: TRBV5-1; CDR3: CASSPLRAETQYF
V: TRBV5-1; CDR3: CASSLDLYTGELFF
V: TRBV4-2; CDR3: CASSQGADGNEKLFF
V: TRBV4-1; CDR3: CASSPERGSPLHF
V: TRBV28; CDR3: CASIRQGGGYGYTF
V: TRBV5-1; CDR3: CASSRGISDTYEQYF
V: TRBV4-3; CDR3: CASSQGGQGAYEQYF
V: TRBV28; CDR3: CASSTGEETQYF
V: TRBV28; CDR3: CATGGATYEQYF
V: TRBV9; CDR3: CASSVGLAGDVDTQYF
V: TRBV6-5; CDR3: CASSRGAPHRDTQYF
V: TRBV7-2; CDR3: CASSATGTGDGETQYF
V: TRBV28; CDR3: CASSPGYGYTF
V: TRBV19; CDR3: CASTKGVMNTEAFF